The entry below describes one TCR beta chain. The data belong to a study of cytomegalovirus exposure and HLA in healthy donors. Data came from immunoSEQ multiplex PCR; TCRdb stores just in-frame clones and leaves some out. The sample includes fewer than 400,000 clones, roughly 87% of them seen just once. The CDR3 runs 14 residues. V was pared by 5 bases and J by 5 bases, with 16 bases between. Germline V CDR1 and CDR2: SEHNR, FQNEAQ (reference sequence). The chain employs TRBV7-9 and TRBJ2-7; the D gene is possibly TRBD2 (6 bases). This clonotype was sampled from a man in his thirties or forties in good health and CMV-seronegative. Input material: PBMCs. CDR3 protein: CASSPPEGANEQYF. The CDR3 nucleotides are TGTGCCAGCAGCCCACCGGAGGGTGCGAACGAGCAGTACTTC.